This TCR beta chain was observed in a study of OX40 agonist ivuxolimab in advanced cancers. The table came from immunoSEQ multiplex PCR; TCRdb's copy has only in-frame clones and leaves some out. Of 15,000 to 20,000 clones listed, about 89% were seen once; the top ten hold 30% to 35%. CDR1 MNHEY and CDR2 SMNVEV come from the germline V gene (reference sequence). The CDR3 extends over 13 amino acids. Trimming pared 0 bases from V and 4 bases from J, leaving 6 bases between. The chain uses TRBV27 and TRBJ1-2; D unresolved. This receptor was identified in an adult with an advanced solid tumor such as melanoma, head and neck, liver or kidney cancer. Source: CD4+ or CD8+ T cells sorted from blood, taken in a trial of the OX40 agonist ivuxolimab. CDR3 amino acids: CASSLSGPYGYTF. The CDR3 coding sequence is TGTGCCAGCAGTTTATCCGGCCCCTATGGCTACACCTTC.